This T cell receptor (beta chain) was identified during a study of T cell responses to AZD1222 COVID-19 vaccine. Germline loops: CDR1 MNHEY, CDR2 SVGAGI. V was cut by 2 bases and J by 4 bases, with 12 bases left in between. The CDR3 covers 14 residues. Repertoires were generated with immunoSEQ multiplex PCR, while TCRdb's copy carries only in-frame clones and drops some. Altogether more than 110,000 clones are present, 70% to 90% being singletons, with the ten largest covering about 8%. The TCR originated in an adult in good health. The specimen comprised peripheral blood, sampled on day 0 of AZD1222 vaccination. The rearrangement joins TRBV6-5 to TRBJ2-7; D is ambiguous. CDR3 residues: CASSYVGVQYEQYF. CDR3 bases: TGTGCCAGCAGTTACGTTGGGGTCCAATACGAGCAGTACTTC.